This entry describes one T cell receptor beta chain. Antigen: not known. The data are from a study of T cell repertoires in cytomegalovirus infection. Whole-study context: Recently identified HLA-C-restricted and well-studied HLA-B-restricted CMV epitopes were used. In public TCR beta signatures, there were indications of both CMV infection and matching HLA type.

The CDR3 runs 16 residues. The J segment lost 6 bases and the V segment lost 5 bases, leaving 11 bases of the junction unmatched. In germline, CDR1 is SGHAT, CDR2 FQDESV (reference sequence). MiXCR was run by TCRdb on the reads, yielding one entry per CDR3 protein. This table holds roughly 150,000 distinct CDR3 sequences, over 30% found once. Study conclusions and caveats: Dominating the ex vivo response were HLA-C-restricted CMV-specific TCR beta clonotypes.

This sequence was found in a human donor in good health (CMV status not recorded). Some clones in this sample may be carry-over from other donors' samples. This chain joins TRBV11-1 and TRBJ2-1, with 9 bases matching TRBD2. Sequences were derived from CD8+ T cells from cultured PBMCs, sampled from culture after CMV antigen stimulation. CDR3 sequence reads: CASSPVGGGAFNEQFF. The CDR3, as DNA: TGTGCCAGCAGCCCCGTGGGCGGGGGGGCCTTCAATGAGCAGTTCTTC.